Presented here are 31 T cell receptor beta chains from one specimen sequenced in a study of OX40 agonist ivuxolimab in advanced cancers. Sequencing was performed with immunoSEQ multiplex PCR; in TCRdb, only in-frame clones are kept and a portion is missing. The table records some 81,000 clones, over 75% of them present only once. The material sequenced was CD4+ or CD8+ T cells sorted from blood, taken in a trial of the OX40 agonist ivuxolimab. These receptors came from an adult with an advanced solid tumor such as melanoma, head and neck, liver or kidney cancer.

The CDR3 DNA reads as TGTGCCAGCAGCTTTTCCCTACAGGGGGCGAATGGCTACACCTTC. It is translated as CASSFSLQGANGYTF. This rearrangement joins TRBV25-1 to TRBJ1-2; 9 nucleotides match TRBD1. Trimming at V came to 6 bases and at J to 6 bases, leaving 11 bases not matched to a gene. There are 15 residues in the CDR3. In germline, CDR1 is MGHDK, CDR2 SYGVNS.

The V call is TRBV28, the J call TRBJ1-2, with 8 bases fitting TRBD1. The junction had 7 bases not matched to a gene; V was cut back by 5 bases and J by 8 bases. Germline V gives CDR1 MDHEN, CDR2 SYDVKM. This CDR3 is 13 amino acids long. DNA for the CDR3: TGTGCCAGCAGTCACGGACAGGGCGACGGCTACACCTTC. Translated: CASSHGQGDGYTF.

The gene calls are TRBV9 and TRBJ2-2; no clear D gene. Germline CDR1 is SGDLS and CDR2 is YYNGEE. The CDR3 is 14 amino acids. The V and J ends lost 0 bases and 4 bases respectively, with 7 bases between them. The CDR3 DNA reads TGTGCCAGCAGCGTAGGACCCCCCACCGGGGAGCTGTTTTTT. As protein: CASSVGPPTGELFF.

V and J are TRBV10-3 and TRBJ2-7; 9 bases align to TRBD1. The CDR3 has 15 residues. In germline, CDR1 is ENHRY, CDR2 SYGVKD. The J segment lost 4 bases and the V segment lost 0 bases, leaving 4 bases of the junction unmatched. Here the CDR3 reads CAISESLGTGYEQYF. The CDR3 DNA follows: TGTGCCATCAGTGAGTCCCTCGGGACAGGGTACGAGCAGTACTTC.

The V and J genes are TRBV7-2 and TRBJ2-2; no firm D call. The V and J ends lost 5 bases and 5 bases respectively, with 12 bases between them. This CDR3 is built from 14 residues. Germline V gene lookup returns CDR1 SGHTA and CDR2 FQGNSA. The CDR3 is CASSPGSVTGELFF. The DNA of the CDR3 is TGTGCCAGCAGCCCCGGAAGCGTAACCGGGGAGCTGTTTTTT.

This sequence joins TRBV19 and TRBJ2-4; perhaps TRBD1 as D (6 bases). Per germline, CDR1 LNHDA and CDR2 SQIVND (reference sequence). V lost 5 bases, J lost 1 base, and 21 bases lay in between. This CDR3 is built from 18 residues. CDR3 sequence: CASSLGRGRNAAKNIQYF. As DNA, the CDR3 is TGTGCCAGTAGTCTTGGCAGGGGTAGAAATGCGGCCAAAAACATTCAGTACTTC.

The rearrangement joins TRBV15 to TRBJ1-4; D gene uncertain. The germline V and J ends were trimmed by 6 bases and 7 bases, with 12 bases remaining between them. Germline V gene lookup returns CDR1 LNHNV and CDR2 YYDKDF (reference sequence). The CDR3 extends over 13 amino acids. This chain's CDR3 is CATSEDGSEKLFF. The CDR3 nucleotides are TGTGCCACCAGTGAGGACGGTAGTGAAAAACTGTTTTTT.

This sequence joins TRBV4-3 and TRBJ1-3, with D hard to call. CDR1 and CDR2 from the germline V gene are LGHNA and YSLEER. This CDR3 comprises 16 residues. Trimming removed 1 base at V and 0 bases at J, with 10 bases between. The CDR3 sequence: CASSQARLSSGNTIYF. The CDR3 DNA sequence: TGCGCCAGCAGCCAAGCTCGTCTGAGCTCTGGAAACACCATATATTTT.

The J gene is TRBJ2-5, the V gene TRBV7-3, with D possibly TRBD1 on 6 matching bases. Germline CDR1 reads SGHTA; CDR2 reads FQGTGA. CDR3 size: 15 residues. V was shortened by 2 bases and J by 9 bases, with 19 bases between the two germline ends. The CDR3, as DNA: TGTGCCAGCAGCTTATCTGTGGGGGCTGCCGGAGCCCAGTACTTC. It yields the protein CASSLSVGAAGAQYF. Full variable domain (remainder filled in from reference TRBV7-3 and TRBJ2-5): GAGVSQTPSNKVTEKGKYVELRCDPISGHTALYWYRQSLGQGPEFLIYFQGTGAADDSGLPNDRFFAVRPEGSVSTLKIQRTERGDSAVYLCASSLSVGAAGAQYFGPGTRLLVL.

The J gene is TRBJ2-1, the V gene TRBV29-1; TRBD1 is a possible D gene (5 bases). This CDR3 contains 12 residues. Germline V gene data show CDR1 as SQVTM and CDR2 as ANQGSEA. V lost 5 bases, J lost 6 bases, and 11 bases lay in between. CDR3 sequence: CSVQRQSNEQFF. CDR3 coding DNA: TGCAGCGTTCAAAGACAGTCCAATGAGCAGTTCTTC.

V and J are TRBV28 and TRBJ1-2, with D possibly matching TRBD1 (5 bases). Trimming pared 6 bases from V and 1 base from J, leaving 12 bases between. This CDR3 has 14 residues. The V gene's germline CDR1 is MDHEN and CDR2 SYDVKM. CDR3 loop: CASSPHGGNYGYTF. The DNA for the CDR3 is TGTGCCAGCAGCCCCCATGGGGGTAACTATGGCTACACCTTC.

V and J are TRBV21-1 and TRBJ1-2. TRBV21-1 has pseudogene status. CDR3 length equals 14 residues. The CDR3 is CARGGQTANYGYTF. CDR3 in DNA: TGTGCCAGGGGGGGGCAGACCGCTAACTATGGCTACACCTTC.

Here the CDR3 DNA reads TGTGCCAGCAGCCTAGGGACAGGGTCCTACGAGCAGTACTTC. Protein: CASSLGTGSYEQYF. The genes are TRBV7-2 and TRBJ2-7; 9 nucleotides agree with TRBD1. The CDR3 loop spans 14 amino acids. Germline V gives CDR1 SGHTA, CDR2 FQGNSA. With 5 bases clipped from V and 1 base from J, the junction kept 3 bases outside the gene matches. The variable domain in full, with the rest retrieved from reference TRBV7-2 and TRBJ2-7, is GAGVSQSPSNKVTEKGKDVELRCDPISGHTALYWYRQSLGQGLEFLIYFQGNSAPDKSGLPSDRFSAERTGGSVSTLTIQRTQQEDSAVYLCASSLGTGSYEQYFGPGTRLTVT.

The chain uses TRBV5-5 and TRBJ2-2, with D possibly being TRBD1 (6 bases). Germline V lookup: CDR1 SGHKS, CDR2 YYEKEE (reference sequence). The CDR3 covers 16 residues. Trimming removed 2 bases at V and 3 bases at J, with 14 bases between. The CDR3 DNA sequence: TGTGCCAGCAGCTTCAGGGGCCAGGGGTACACCGGGGAGCTGTTTTTT. The encoded protein is CASSFRGQGYTGELFF.

J is TRBJ2-3 and V is TRBV19, with 11 bases lining up with TRBD2. The CDR3 totals 15 residues. V was clipped by 3 bases and J by 5 bases; unmatched bases: 4. The V gene's germline CDR1 is LNHDA and CDR2 SQIVND (reference sequence). CDR3 amino acids: CASSITSGSGDTQYF. Written as DNA, the CDR3 is TGTGCCAGTAGTATTACTAGCGGGAGCGGAGATACGCAGTATTTT.

The chain's CDR3 is CASRGERGANTGELFF. The CDR3 bases are TGTGCCAGCAGAGGGGAGCGGGGGGCGAACACCGGGGAGCTGTTTTTT. The rearrangement joins TRBV11-2 to TRBJ2-2; 9 bases agree with TRBD2. Germline CDR1 and CDR2: SGHAT and FQNNGV. V trimming: 6 bases; J trimming: 0 bases; junction bases outside the gene matches: 5. The CDR3 totals 16 residues.

This chain joins TRBV11-3 and TRBJ2-1; D ambiguous. The CDR3 has 14 amino acids. CDR1 is SGHNT and CDR2 is YENEEA in the germline V gene. Trimming took off 5 bases at V and 8 bases at J, with 16 bases between the two ends. The CDR3 is CASSPSFGFDEQFF. The CDR3 nucleotides are TGTGCCAGCAGCCCATCGTTTGGCTTCGATGAGCAGTTCTTC.

The chain couples TRBV11-2 to TRBJ2-3; D might be TRBD1 or TRBD2, each matching 5 bases. V gave up 5 bases and J gave up 6 bases, with 9 bases separating them. The germline V gene has CDR1 SGHAT and CDR2 FQNNGV. This CDR3 has 12 residues. As DNA, the CDR3 is TGTGCCAGCAGCATGTGGGGGGATACGCAGTATTTT. Protein: CASSMWGDTQYF.

CDR3 sequence reads: CASTGDRRGGPQHF. CDR3 sequence (DNA): TGTGCCAGCACCGGGGACAGGAGAGGAGGGCCCCAGCATTTT. V is TRBV2 and J is TRBJ1-5; the match to TRBD1 covers 8 bases. Per the germline V gene, CDR1 is SNHLY and CDR2 is FYNNEI. V shed 7 bases, J shed 9 bases, and the junction held 11 bases outside the gene matches. This CDR3 contains 14 residues. The whole variable domain, remainder taken from reference TRBV2 and TRBJ1-5, is EPEVTQTPSHQVTQMGQEVILRCVPISNHLYFYWYRQILGQKVEFLVSFYNNEISEKSEIFDDQFSVERPDGSNFTLKIRSTKLEDSAMYFCASTGDRRGGPQHFGDGTRLSIL.

CDR3 loop: CSVDFEAANTGELFF. The DNA for the CDR3 is TGCAGCGTTGACTTTGAGGCGGCGAACACCGGGGAGCTGTTTTTT. The V call is TRBV29-1, the J call TRBJ2-2; D unresolved. This CDR3 is 15 amino acids long. Trimming stripped 3 bases from V and 0 bases from J, with 11 bases between. CDR1 and CDR2 from the germline V gene are SQVTM and ANQGSEA.

The chain recombines TRBV7-9 with TRBJ1-2; 10 nucleotides match TRBD1. With V trimmed by 5 bases and J by 8 bases, 5 bases remained unmatched. In germline, CDR1 is SEHNR, CDR2 FQNEAQ (reference sequence). The CDR3 has 13 amino acids. This CDR3 is CASSPRTGGGYTF. For the CDR3, the DNA is TGTGCCAGCAGCCCTAGGACAGGGGGAGGCTACACCTTC.

V is TRBV7-2 and J is TRBJ2-4; D is ambiguous. The V end lost 1 base, the J end lost 5 bases, and 9 bases lay between the germline ends. The germline V gene encodes CDR1 SGHTA and CDR2 FQGNSA. This CDR3 region has 14 residues. CDR3: CASSLDFSENIQYF. The DNA of the CDR3 is TGTGCCAGCAGCTTAGACTTTTCTGAAAACATTCAGTACTTC.

The chain uses TRBV11-1 and TRBJ2-1; D uncertain. Germline-derived CDR1 and CDR2 are SGHAT and FQDESV (reference sequence). Trimming stripped 4 bases from V and 7 bases from J, with 20 bases between. The CDR3 consists of 16 residues. DNA of the CDR3: TGTGCCAGCAGCTCCCGAACCCGGCTAAAAGGGAATGAGCAGTTCTTC. Protein: CASSSRTRLKGNEQFF.

The chain has TRBV29-1 and TRBJ2-6; no clear D gene. Germline loops: CDR1 SQVTM, CDR2 ANQGSEA. The CDR3 loop spans 12 amino acids. V lost 4 bases and J lost 7, with 8 bases in between. This CDR3 reads CSVVGGANVLTF. CDR3 nucleotide sequence: TGCAGCGTTGTAGGCGGCGCCAACGTCCTGACTTTC.

J is TRBJ1-2 and V is TRBV30; D remains ambiguous. The V gene lost 2 bases and the J gene lost 9 bases, with 19 bases spanning the gap. This CDR3 spans 14 amino acids. CDR1 GTSNPN and CDR2 SVGIG come from the germline V gene (reference sequence). The CDR3 DNA reads as TGTGCCTGGAGTCTCACATCAATTTCCGGGAGCTACACCTTC. This encodes CAWSLTSISGSYTF. The entire variable domain, with the rest obtained from reference TRBV30 and TRBJ1-2, is as follows: SQTIHQWPATLVQPVGSPLSLECTVEGTSNPNLYWYRQAAGRGLQLLFYSVGIGQISSEVPQNLSASRPQDRQFILSSKKLLLSDSGFYLCAWSLTSISGSYTFGSGTRLTVV.

J is TRBJ2-1 and V is TRBV10-3; D is perhaps TRBD1 or TRBD2 (5 bases each). Germline V gene lookup returns CDR1 ENHRY and CDR2 SYGVKD. The CDR3 has 16 residues. The V end lost 4 bases, the J end lost 8 bases, and 21 bases lay between the germline ends. Here the CDR3 DNA reads TGTGCCATCAGTGCTCCGCAAGACGGGGCCCCTTATGAGCAGTTCTTC. This codes for CAISAPQDGAPYEQFF.

This sequence joins TRBV5-1 and TRBJ2-6; TRBD1 or TRBD2 may be the D gene (6 bases each). The germline gives CDR1 SGHRS, CDR2 YFSETQ. Trimming removed 2 bases from V and 4 bases from J, with 25 bases in between. This CDR3 spans 20 amino acids. The CDR3 nucleotides are TGCGCCAGCAGCTTATTACCGGGGGCGCTACCGTCGGACGGGGCCAACGTCCTGACTTTC. This translates into CASSLLPGALPSDGANVLTF.

The rearrangement links TRBV25-1 to TRBJ1-2; D not resolved. There are 13 residues in the CDR3. Trimming cost V 4 bases and J 4 bases, with 10 bases left between them. In germline, CDR1 is MGHDK, CDR2 SYGVNS. The CDR3 DNA follows: TGTGCCAGCAGTGTAGGAGGGTTCTATGGCTACACCTTC. Residues: CASSVGGFYGYTF.

The rearrangement joins TRBV27 to TRBJ2-3; D unclear. The CDR3 runs to 13 residues. Germline assignment: CDR1 MNHEY and CDR2 SMNVEV (reference sequence). V shed 6 bases and J shed 4 bases, with 11 bases lying between them. CDR3 sequence reads: CASRALVADTQYF. The CDR3 DNA follows: TGTGCCAGCAGAGCGTTGGTGGCAGATACGCAGTATTTT.

This clone is a singleton in its sample. V is TRBV15 and J is TRBJ1-1; no firm D call. Germline-derived CDR1 and CDR2 are LNHNV and YYDKDF (reference sequence). Trimming removed 0 bases at V and 11 bases at J, with 13 bases between. The CDR3 consists of 13 residues. The CDR3 nucleotides are TGTGCCACCAGCAGAGATCTTGGGGAAACCGCTTTCTTT. Residues: CATSRDLGETAFF.

The rearrangement links TRBV4-3 to TRBJ1-3; D is unresolved. This CDR3 is built from 15 residues. CDR1 and CDR2 from the germline V gene are LGHNA and YSLEER. The germline V and J ends were trimmed by 0 bases and 0 bases, with 6 bases remaining between them. The CDR3 spells CASSQDRFSGNTIYF. For the CDR3, the DNA is TGCGCCAGCAGCCAAGACAGGTTCTCTGGAAACACCATATATTTT.